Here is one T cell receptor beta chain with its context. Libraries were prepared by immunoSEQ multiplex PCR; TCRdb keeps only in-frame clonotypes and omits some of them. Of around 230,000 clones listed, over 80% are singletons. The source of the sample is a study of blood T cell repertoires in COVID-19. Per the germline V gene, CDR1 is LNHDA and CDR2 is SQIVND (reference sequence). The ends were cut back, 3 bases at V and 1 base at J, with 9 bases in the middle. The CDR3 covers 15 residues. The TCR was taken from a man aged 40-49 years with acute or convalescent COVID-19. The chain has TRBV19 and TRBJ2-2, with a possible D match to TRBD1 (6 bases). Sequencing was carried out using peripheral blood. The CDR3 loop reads CASSIRGQNTGELFF. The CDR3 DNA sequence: TGTGCCAGTAGTATTAGGGGACAGAACACCGGGGAGCTGTTTTTT.